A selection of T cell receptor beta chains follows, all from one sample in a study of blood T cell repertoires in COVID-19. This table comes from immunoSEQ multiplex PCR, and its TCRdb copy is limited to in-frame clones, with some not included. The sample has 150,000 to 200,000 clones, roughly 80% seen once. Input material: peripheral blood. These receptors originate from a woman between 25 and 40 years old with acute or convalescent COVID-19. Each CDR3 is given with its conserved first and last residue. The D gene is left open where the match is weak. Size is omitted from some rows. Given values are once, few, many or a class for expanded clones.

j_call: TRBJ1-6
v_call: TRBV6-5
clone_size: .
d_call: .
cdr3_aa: CASSLQGRDSPLHF
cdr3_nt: TGTGCCAGCAGTCTACAGGGTAGGGATTCACCCCTCCACTTT

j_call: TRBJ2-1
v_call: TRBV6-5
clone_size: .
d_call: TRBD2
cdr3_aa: CASRDAGLAGTEQFF
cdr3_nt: TGTGCCAGCAGGGATGCGGGGCTAGCGGGAACTGAGCAGTTCTTC

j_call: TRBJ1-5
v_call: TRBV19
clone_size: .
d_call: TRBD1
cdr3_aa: CASIPPGGPNQPQHF
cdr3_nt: TGTGCCAGTATCCCCCCAGGGGGCCCCAATCAGCCCCAGCATTTT

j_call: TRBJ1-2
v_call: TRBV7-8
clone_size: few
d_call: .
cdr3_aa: CASSFSGRRVHGYTF
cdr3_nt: TGTGCCAGCAGCTTCTCAGGGAGGCGGGTGCATGGCTACACCTTC

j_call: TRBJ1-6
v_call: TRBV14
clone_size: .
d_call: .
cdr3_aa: CASSQDLQYPLHF
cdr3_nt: TGTGCCAGCAGCCAAGATCTACAGTATCCCCTCCACTTT

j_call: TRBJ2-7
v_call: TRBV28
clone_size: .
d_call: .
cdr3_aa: CASRYDSGKYEQYF
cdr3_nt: TGTGCCAGCAGATATGACAGTGGTAAATACGAGCAGTACTTC

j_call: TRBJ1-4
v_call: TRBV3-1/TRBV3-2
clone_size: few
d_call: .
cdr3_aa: CASSQSGGYEKLFF
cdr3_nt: TGTGCCAGCAGCCAGTCGGGGGGCTATGAAAAACTGTTTTTT

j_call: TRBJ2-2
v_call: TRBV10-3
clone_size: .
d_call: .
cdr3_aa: CAITEGTGRTGELFF
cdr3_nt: TGTGCCATCACCGAGGGTACAGGGCGCACCGGGGAGCTGTTTTTT

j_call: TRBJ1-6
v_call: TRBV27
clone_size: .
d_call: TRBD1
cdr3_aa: CASSSGQGAYNSPLHF
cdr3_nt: TGTGCCAGCAGTTCCGGACAGGGAGCCTATAATTCACCCCTCCACTTT

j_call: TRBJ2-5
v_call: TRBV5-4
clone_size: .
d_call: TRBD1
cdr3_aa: CASSVDRGSWRETQYF
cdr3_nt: TGTGCCAGCAGCGTTGACAGGGGATCGTGGCGAGAGACCCAGTACTTC

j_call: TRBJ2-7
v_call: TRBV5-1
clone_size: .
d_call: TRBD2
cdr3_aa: CASSFHTSGSYEQYF
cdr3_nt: TGCGCCAGCAGCTTTCATACTAGCGGGAGTTACGAGCAGTACTTC

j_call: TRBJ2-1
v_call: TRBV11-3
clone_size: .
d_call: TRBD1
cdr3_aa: CASSLAGQGFSSSYNEQFF
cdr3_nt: TGTGCCAGCAGCTTGGCCGGACAGGGGTTCTCCAGCTCCTACAATGAGCAGTTCTTC

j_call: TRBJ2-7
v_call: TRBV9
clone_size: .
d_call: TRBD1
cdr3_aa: CASSHTDRGSEQYF
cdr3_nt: TGTGCCAGCAGCCATACCGACAGGGGAAGCGAGCAGTACTTC

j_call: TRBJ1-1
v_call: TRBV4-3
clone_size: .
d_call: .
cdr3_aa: CASSRGGGGRVPEAFF
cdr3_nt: TGCGCCAGCAGCCGAGGCGGGGGTGGCAGGGTACCTGAAGCTTTCTTT

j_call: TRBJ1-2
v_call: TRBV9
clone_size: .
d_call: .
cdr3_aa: CASSVESGGTGYTF
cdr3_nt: TGTGCCAGCAGCGTAGAATCGGGGGGCACTGGCTACACCTTC

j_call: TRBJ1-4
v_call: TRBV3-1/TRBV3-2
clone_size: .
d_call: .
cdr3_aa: CASSQGSREKLFF
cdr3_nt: TGTGCCAGCAGCCAGGGGAGTCGGGAAAAACTGTTTTTT

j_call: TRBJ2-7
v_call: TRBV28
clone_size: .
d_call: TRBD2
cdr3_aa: CASSGLAGIYEQYF
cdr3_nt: TGTGCCAGCAGCGGACTAGCGGGAATCTACGAGCAGTACTTC

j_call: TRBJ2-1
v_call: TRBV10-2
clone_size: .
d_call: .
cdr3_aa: CASSEPGRDEQFF
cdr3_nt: TGCGCCAGCAGTGAGCCGGGTCGAGATGAGCAGTTCTTC

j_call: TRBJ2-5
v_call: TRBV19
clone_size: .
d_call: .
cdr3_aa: CASRNRDFTQETQYF
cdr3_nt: TGTGCCAGTAGAAACCGGGATTTTACCCAAGAGACCCAGTACTTC

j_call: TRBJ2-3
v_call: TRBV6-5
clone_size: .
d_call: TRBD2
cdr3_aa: CASSYTSGGVDTQYF
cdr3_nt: TGTGCCAGCAGTTACACTAGCGGGGGGGTAGATACGCAGTATTTT

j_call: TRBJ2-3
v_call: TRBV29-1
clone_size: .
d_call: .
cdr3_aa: CSVAWGGRGTDTQYF
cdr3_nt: TGCAGCGTTGCATGGGGGGGCCGGGGCACAGATACGCAGTATTTT

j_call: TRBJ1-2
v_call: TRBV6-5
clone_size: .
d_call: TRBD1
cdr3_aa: CASRSDRGGGGYTF
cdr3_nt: TGTGCCAGCAGGTCTGACAGGGGAGGAGGAGGCTACACCTTC

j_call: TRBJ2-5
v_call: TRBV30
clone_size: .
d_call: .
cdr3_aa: CAWTNSGALGGTQYF
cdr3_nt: TGTGCCTGGACCAATTCAGGGGCACTAGGGGGGACCCAGTACTTC

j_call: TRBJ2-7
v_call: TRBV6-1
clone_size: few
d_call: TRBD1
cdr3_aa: CASSEVGGQGAYEQYF
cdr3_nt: TGTGCCAGCAGTGAAGTTGGTGGACAGGGAGCCTACGAGCAGTACTTC

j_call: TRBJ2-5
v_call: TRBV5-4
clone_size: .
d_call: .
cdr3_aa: CASSLAGVQETQYF
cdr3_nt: TGTGCCAGCAGCTTGGCCGGGGTGCAAGAGACCCAGTACTTC

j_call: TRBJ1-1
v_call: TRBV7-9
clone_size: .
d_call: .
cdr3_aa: CASSSETVKAFF
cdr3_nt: TGTGCCAGCAGCTCGGAGACAGTGAAAGCTTTCTTT

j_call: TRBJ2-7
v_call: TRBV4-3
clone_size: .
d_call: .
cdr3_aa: CASSQEFGGSYEQYF
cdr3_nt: TGCGCCAGCAGCCAAGAATTCGGGGGCTCCTACGAGCAGTACTTC

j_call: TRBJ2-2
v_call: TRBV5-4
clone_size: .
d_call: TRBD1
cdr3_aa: CASSPLQGAVGELFF
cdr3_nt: TGTGCCAGCAGCCCCCTCCAGGGGGCGGTCGGGGAGCTGTTTTTT

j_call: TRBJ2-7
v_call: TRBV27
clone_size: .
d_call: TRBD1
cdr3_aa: CASSFRTGSSYEQYF
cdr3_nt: TGTGCCAGCAGTTTTAGGACAGGGAGCTCCTACGAGCAGTACTTC

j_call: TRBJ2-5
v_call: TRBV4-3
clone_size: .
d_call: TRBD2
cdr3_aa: CASSQDSEKREGLGGQETQYF
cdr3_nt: TGCGCCAGCAGCCAAGACTCGGAAAAGCGGGAGGGCCTGGGTGGCCAAGAGACCCAGTACTTC

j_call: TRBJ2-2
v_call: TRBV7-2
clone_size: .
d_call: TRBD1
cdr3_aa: CASSPRGTGSFFTGELFF
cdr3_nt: TGTGCCAGCAGCCCACGGGGGACAGGGAGTTTTTTTACCGGGGAGCTGTTTTTT

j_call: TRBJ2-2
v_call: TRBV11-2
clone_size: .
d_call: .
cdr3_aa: CASSLRTSSGELFF
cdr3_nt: TGTGCCAGCAGCTTACGAACTAGCAGCGGGGAGCTGTTTTTT

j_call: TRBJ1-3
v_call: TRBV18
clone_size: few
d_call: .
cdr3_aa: CASSTVGGMLQSPGNTIYF
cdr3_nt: TGTGCCAGCTCAACGGTTGGGGGGATGCTGCAGAGCCCTGGAAACACCATATATTTT

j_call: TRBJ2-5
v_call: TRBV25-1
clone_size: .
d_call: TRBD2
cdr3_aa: CASSAARGVAETQYF
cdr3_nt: TGTGCCAGCAGTGCAGCCCGGGGGGTTGCGGAGACCCAGTACTTC

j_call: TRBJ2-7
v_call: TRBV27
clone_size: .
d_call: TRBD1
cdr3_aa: CASSFGTGSEQYF
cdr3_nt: TGTGCCAGCAGTTTCGGGACAGGGAGCGAGCAGTACTTC

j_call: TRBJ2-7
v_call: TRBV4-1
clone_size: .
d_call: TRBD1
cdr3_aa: CASSNRDRLYEQYF
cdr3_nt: TGCGCCAGCAGCAACCGGGACAGGCTCTACGAGCAGTACTTC

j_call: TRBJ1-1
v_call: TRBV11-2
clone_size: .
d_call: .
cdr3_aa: CASSPRYDGSFF
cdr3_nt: TGTGCCAGCAGCCCGCGGTACGACGGATCTTTCTTT

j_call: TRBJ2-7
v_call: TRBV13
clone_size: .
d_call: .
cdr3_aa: CASSLPGGSYEQYF
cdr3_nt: TGTGCCAGCAGCTTACCCGGGGGCTCCTACGAGCAGTACTTC

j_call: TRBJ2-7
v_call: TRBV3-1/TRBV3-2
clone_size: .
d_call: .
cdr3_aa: CASSQDPSYEQYF
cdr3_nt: TGTGCCAGCAGCCAAGACCCTTCCTACGAGCAGTACTTC

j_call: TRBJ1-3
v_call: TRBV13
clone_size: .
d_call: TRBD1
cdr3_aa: CASSFGTGGSGNTIYF
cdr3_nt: TGTGCCAGCAGCTTCGGGACAGGGGGATCTGGAAACACCATATATTTT

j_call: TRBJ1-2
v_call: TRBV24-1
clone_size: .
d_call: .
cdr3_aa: CATSDFGHGYTF
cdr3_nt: TGTGCCACCAGTGATTTTGGCCATGGCTACACCTTC

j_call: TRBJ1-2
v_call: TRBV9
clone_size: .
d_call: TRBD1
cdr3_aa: CASSVEQGVQNYGYTF
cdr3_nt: TGTGCCAGCAGCGTAGAACAGGGGGTTCAGAACTATGGCTACACCTTC

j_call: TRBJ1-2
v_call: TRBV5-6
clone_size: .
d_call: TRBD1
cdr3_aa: CASSLGLDRGDGYTF
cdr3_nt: TGTGCCAGCAGCCTTGGCCTGGACAGGGGCGATGGCTACACCTTC

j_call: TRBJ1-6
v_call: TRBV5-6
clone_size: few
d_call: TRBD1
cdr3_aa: CASRAGDRGDPLHF
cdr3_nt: TGTGCCAGCAGGGCTGGCGACAGGGGTGACCCCCTCCACTTT

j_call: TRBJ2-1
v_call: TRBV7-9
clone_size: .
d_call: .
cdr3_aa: CASSLSRGRYNEQFF
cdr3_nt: TGTGCCAGCAGCTTAAGTAGGGGAAGGTACAATGAGCAGTTCTTC

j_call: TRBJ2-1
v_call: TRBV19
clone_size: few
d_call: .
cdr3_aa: CASSIGSSEYNEQFF
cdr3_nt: TGTGCCAGTAGTATAGGTAGTAGCGAGTACAATGAGCAGTTCTTC

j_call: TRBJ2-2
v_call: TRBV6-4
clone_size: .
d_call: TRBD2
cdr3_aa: CASSRLAGIGTGELFF
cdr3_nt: TGTGCCAGCAGCCGACTAGCGGGAATAGGCACCGGGGAGCTGTTTTTT

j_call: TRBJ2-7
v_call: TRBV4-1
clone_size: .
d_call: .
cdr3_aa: CASSRGLDGYEQYF
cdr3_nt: TGCGCCAGCAGTCGAGGGCTGGACGGCTACGAGCAGTACTTC

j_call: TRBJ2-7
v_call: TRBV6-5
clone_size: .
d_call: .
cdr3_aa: CASSYFGGVLSEQYF
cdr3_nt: TGTGCCAGCAGTTATTTCGGAGGAGTCCTGTCCGAGCAGTACTTC